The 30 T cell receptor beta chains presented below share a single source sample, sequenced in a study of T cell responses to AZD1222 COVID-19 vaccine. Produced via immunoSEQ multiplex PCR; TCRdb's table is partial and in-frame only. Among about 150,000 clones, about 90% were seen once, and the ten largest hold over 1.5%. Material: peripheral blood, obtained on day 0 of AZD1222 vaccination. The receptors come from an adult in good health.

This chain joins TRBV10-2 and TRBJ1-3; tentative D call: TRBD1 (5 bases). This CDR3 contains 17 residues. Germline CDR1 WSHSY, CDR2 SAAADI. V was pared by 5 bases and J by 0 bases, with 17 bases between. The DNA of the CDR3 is TGCGCCAGCAGTCCAGCGGGTGGGGCCTTCTCTGGAAACACCATATATTTT. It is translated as CASSPAGGAFSGNTIYF.

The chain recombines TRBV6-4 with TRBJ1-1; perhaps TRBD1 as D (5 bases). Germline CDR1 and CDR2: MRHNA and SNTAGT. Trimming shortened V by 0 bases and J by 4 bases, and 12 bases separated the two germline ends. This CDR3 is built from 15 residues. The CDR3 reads CASSDSGLLGTEAFF. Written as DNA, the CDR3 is TGTGCCAGCAGTGACTCGGGGCTGCTTGGCACTGAAGCTTTCTTT.

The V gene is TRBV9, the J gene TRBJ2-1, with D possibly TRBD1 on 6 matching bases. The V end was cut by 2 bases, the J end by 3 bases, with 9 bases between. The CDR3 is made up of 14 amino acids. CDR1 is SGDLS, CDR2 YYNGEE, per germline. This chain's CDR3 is CASSVAQGYNEQFF. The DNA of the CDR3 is TGTGCCAGCAGCGTTGCACAGGGCTACAATGAGCAGTTCTTC.

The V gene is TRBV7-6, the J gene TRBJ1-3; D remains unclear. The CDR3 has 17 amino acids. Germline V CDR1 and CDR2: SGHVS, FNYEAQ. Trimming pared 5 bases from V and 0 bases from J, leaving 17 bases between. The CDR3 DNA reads TGTGCCAGCAGCCCGGCCACGTCGAGTCACTCTGGAAACACCATATATTTT. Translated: CASSPATSSHSGNTIYF.

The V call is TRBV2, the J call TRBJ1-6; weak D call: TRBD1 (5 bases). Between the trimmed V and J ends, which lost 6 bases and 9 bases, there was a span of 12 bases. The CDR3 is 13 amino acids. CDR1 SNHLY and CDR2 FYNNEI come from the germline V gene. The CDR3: CASRGFGGSPLHF. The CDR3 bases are TGTGCCAGCAGGGGGTTCGGGGGTTCACCCCTCCACTTT.

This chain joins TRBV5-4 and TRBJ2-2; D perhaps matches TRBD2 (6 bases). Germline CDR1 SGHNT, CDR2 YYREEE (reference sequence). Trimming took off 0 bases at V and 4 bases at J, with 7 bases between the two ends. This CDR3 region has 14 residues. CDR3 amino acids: CASSLEGLTGELFF. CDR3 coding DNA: TGTGCCAGCAGCTTGGAGGGACTCACCGGGGAGCTGTTTTTT.

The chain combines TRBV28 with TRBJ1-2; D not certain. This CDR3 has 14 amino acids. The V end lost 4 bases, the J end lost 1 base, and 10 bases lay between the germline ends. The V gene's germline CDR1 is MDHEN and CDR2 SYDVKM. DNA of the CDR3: TGTGCCAGCAGTTCCCCGACACTTAACTATGGCTACACCTTC. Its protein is CASSSPTLNYGYTF.

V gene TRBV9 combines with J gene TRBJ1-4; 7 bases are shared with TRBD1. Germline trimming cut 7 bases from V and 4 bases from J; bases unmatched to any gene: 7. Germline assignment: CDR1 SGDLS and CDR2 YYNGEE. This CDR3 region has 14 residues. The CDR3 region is CASGRDSSNEKLFF. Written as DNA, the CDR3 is TGTGCCAGCGGAAGGGACAGCAGTAATGAAAAACTGTTTTTT.

Here the CDR3 reads CASSFVAGAYEQYF. CDR3 sequence (DNA): TGCGCCAGCAGCTTTGTCGCGGGGGCCTACGAGCAGTACTTC. This chain links TRBV5-1 with TRBJ2-7; 7 nucleotides line up with TRBD2. The CDR3 contains 14 residues. V dropped 2 bases and J dropped 2; count of bases not matched to a gene: 4. Looked up from germline, CDR1 is SGHRS and CDR2 is YFSETQ.

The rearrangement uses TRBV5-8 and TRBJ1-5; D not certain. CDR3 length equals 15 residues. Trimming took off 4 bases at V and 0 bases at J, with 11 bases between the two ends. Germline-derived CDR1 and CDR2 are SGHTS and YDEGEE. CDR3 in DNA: TGTGCCAGCAGCAAGGACGGTGCTAGCAATCAGCCCCAGCATTTT. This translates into CASSKDGASNQPQHF. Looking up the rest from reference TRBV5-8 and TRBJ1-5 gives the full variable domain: EAGVTQSPTHLIKTRGQQATLRCSPISGHTSVYWYQQALGLGLQFLLWYDEGEERNRGNFPPRFSGRQFPNYSSELNVNALELEDSALYLCASSKDGASNQPQHFGDGTRLSIL.

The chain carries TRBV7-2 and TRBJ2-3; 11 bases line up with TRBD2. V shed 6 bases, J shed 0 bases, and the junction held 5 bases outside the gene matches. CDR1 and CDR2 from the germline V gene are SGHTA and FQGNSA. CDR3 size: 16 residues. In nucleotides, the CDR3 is TGTGCCAGCAGTAAACTAGCGGGAGCTAGCACAGATACGCAGTATTTT. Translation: CASSKLAGASTDTQYF.

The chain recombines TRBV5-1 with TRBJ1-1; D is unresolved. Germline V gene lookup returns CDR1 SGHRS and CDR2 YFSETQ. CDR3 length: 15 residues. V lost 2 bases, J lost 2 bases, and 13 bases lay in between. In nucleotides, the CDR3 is TGCGCCAGCAGCTTTCTACCGGGTACAAACACTGAAGCTTTCTTT. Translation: CASSFLPGTNTEAFF. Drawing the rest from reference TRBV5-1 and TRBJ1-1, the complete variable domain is KAGVTQTPRYLIKTRGQQVTLSCSPISGHRSVSWYQQTPGQGLQFLFEYFSETQRNKGNFPGRFSGRQFSNSRSEMNVSTLELGDSALYLCASSFLPGTNTEAFFGQGTRLTVV.

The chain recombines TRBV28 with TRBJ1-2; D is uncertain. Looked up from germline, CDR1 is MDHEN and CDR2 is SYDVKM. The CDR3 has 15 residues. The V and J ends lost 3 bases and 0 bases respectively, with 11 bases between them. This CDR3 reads CASSLGGYANYGYTF. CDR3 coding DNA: TGTGCCAGCAGTTTGGGAGGATATGCTAACTATGGCTACACCTTC.

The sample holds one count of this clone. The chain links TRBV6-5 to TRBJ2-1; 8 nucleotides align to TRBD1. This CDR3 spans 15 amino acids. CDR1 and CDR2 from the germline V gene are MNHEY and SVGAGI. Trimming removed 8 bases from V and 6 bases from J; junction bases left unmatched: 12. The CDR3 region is CASGTTGAVGNEQFF. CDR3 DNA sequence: TGTGCCAGCGGAACGACAGGGGCGGTCGGCAATGAGCAGTTCTTC.

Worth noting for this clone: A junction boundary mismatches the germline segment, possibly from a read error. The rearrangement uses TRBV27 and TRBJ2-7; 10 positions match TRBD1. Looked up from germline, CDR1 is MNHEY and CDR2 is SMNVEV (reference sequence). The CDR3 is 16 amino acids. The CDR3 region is CASSLQFGTGEKNLNF. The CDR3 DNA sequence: TGTGCCAGCAGTTTACAGTTTGGGACAGGGGAGAAAAATTTGAACTTC.

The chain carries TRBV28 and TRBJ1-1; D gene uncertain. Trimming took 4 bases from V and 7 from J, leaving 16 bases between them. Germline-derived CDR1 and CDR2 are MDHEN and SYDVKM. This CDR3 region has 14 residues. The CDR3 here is CASSSLKREHEAFF. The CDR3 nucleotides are TGTGCCAGCAGTTCCCTCAAAAGGGAGCATGAAGCTTTCTTT.

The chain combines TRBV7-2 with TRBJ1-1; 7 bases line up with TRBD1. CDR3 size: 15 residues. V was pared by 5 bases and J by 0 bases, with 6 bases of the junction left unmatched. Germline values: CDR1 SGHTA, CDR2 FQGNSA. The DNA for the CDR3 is TGTGCCAGCAGCCCACCGGACAGGATGAACACTGAAGCTTTCTTT. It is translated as CASSPPDRMNTEAFF.

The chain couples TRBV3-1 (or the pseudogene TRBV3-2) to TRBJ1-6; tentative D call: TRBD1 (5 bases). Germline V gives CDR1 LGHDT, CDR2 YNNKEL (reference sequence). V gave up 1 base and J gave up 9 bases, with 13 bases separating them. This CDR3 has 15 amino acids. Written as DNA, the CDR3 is TGTGCCAGCAGCCAAGCTCAGGGTACGACTTCACCCCTCCACTTT. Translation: CASSQAQGTTSPLHF.

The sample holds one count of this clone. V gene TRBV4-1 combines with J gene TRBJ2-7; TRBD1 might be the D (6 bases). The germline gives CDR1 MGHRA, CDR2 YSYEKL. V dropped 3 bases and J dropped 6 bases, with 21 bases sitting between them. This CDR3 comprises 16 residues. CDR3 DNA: TGCGCCAGCAGCCAGAGGGGATTGGCAGGGGTCAGCGAGCAGTACTTC. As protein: CASSQRGLAGVSEQYF.

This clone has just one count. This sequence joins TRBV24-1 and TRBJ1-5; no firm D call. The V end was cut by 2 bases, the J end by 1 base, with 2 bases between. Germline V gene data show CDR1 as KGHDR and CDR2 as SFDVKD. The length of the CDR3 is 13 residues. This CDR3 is CATSDSSNQPQHF. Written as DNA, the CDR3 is TGTGCCACCAGTGATTCGAGCAATCAGCCCCAGCATTTT.

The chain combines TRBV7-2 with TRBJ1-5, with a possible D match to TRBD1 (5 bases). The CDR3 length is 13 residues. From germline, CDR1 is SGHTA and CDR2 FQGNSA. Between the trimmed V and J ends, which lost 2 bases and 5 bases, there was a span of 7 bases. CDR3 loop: CASSLTRDQPQHF. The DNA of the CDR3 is TGTGCCAGCAGCTTAACCAGGGATCAGCCCCAGCATTTT.

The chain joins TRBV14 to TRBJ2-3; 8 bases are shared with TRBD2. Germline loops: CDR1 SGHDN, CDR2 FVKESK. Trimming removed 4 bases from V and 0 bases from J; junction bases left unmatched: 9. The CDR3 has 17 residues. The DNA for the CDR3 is TGTGCCAGCAGCCCTTTATCTAGCGGGCCCAGCACAGATACGCAGTATTTT. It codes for CASSPLSSGPSTDTQYF.

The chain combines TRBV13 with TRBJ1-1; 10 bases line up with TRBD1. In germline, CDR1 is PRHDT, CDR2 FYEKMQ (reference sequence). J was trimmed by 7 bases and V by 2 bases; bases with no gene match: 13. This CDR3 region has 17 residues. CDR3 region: CASSLYGTGAARFEAFF. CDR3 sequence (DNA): TGTGCCAGCAGCTTATACGGGACAGGGGCCGCCCGGTTTGAAGCTTTCTTT.

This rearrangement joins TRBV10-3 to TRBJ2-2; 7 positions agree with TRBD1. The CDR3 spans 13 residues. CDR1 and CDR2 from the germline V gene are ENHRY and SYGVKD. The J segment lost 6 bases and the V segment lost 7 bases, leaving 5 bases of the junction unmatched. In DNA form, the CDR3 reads TGTGCCATCAAGGGGGCAGGGGCCGGGGAGCTGTTTTTT. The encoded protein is CAIKGAGAGELFF.

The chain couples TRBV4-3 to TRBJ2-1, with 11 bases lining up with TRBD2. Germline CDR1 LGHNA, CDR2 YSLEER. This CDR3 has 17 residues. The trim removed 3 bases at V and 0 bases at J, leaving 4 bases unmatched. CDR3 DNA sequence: TGCGCCAGCAGCCATGGTAGCGGGGGGGCCTCCTACAATGAGCAGTTCTTC. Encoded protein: CASSHGSGGASYNEQFF.

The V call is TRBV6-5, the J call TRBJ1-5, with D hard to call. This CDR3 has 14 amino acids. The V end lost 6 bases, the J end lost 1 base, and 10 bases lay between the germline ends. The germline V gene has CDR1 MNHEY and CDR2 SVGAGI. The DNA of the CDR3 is TGTGCCAGCAGAGCCGGTTGGAGCAATCAGCCCCAGCATTTT. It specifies CASRAGWSNQPQHF.

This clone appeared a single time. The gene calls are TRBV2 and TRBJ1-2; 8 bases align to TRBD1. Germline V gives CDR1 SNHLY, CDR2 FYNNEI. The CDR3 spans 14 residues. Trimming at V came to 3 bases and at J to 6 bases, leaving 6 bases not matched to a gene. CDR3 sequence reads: CASSDGTGYNGYTF. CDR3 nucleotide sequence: TGTGCCAGCAGTGACGGGACAGGTTATAATGGCTACACCTTC.

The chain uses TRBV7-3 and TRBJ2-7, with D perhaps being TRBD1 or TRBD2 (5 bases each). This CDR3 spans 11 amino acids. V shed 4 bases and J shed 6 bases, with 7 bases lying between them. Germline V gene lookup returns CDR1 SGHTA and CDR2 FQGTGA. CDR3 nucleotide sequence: TGTGCCAGCAGCTCTGGGGGCGAGCAGTACTTC. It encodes CASSSGGEQYF.

The CDR3 nucleotides read TGTGCCAGCAGACGAGGACAGGCCAACAATCAGCCCCAGCATTTT. It codes for CASRRGQANNQPQHF. V gene TRBV5-8 combines with J gene TRBJ1-5, with 7 bases fitting TRBD1. The V gene end was trimmed by 5 bases and the J gene end by 3 bases; junction bases not matched to a gene: 8. This CDR3 contains 15 residues. CDR1 is SGHTS, CDR2 YDEGEE, per germline.

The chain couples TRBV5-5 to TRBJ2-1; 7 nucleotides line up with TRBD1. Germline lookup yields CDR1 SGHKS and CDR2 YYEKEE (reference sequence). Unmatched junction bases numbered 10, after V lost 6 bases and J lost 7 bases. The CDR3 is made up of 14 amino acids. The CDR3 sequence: CASTTTGLENEQFF. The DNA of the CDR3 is TGTGCCAGCACCACGACAGGGCTGGAGAATGAGCAGTTCTTC. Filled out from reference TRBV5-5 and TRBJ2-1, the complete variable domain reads DAGVTQSPTHLIKTRGQQVTLRCSPISGHKSVSWYQQVLGQGPQFIFQYYEKEERGRGNFPDRFSARQFPNYSSELNVNALLLGDSALYLCASTTTGLENEQFFGPGTRLTVL.